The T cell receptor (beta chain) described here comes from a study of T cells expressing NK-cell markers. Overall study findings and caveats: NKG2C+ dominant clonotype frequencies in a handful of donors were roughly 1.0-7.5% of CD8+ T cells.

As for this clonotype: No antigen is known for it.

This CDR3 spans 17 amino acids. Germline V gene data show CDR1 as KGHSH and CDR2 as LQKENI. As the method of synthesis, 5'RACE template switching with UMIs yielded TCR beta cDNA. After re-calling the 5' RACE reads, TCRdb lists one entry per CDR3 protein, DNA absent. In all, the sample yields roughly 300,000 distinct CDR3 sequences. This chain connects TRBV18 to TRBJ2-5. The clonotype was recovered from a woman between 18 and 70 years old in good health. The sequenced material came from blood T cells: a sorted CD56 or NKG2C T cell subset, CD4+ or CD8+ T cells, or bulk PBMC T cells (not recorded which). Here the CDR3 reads CASSPPIIGGDQETQYF.